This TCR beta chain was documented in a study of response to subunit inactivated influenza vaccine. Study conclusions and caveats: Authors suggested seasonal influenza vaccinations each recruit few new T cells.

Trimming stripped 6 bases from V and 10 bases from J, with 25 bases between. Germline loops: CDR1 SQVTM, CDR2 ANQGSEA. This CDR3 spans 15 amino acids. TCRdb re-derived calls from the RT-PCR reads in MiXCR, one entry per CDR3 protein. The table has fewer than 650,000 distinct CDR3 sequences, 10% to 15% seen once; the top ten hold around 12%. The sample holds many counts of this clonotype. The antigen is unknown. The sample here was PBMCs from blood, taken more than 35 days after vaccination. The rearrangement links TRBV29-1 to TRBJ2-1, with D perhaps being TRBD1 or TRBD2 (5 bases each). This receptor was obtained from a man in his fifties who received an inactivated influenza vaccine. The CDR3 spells CSVASGTNAFNEQFF. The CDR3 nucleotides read TGCAGCGTAGCCTCCGGGACCAATGCATTCAACGAGCAGTTCTTC.